A selection of T cell receptor beta chains follows, all from one sample in a study of T cell clones after liver transplantation. Libraries were prepared by immunoSEQ multiplex PCR; TCRdb keeps only in-frame clonotypes and omits some of them. This table has 55,000 to 70,000 clones, almost 95% appearing once. This sample comprised CD4+ T cells from blood, obtained less than 27 months after liver transplant. These receptors were collected from a human patient who received a liver transplant. The graft donor may have contributed some T cells. The CDR3 runs from the conserved cysteine through the conserved F or W. D genes are given only for firm matches. Clone size is shown for a subset of rows, as once, few, many or a class of expanded clone.

D: TRBD2; J: TRBJ2-7; size: once; V: TRBV5-8; CDR3: CASRELAATYEQYF; DNA: TGTGCCAGCAGGGAACTAGCGGCTACCTACGAGCAGTACTTC
D: TRBD1; J: TRBJ2-1; size: few; V: TRBV29-1; CDR3: CSALGQGSYNEQFF; DNA: TGCAGCGCCCTGGGACAGGGCTCCTACAATGAGCAGTTCTTC
D: .; J: TRBJ1-1; size: .; V: TRBV7-3; CDR3: CASSTQGNTEAFF; DNA: TGTGCCAGCAGTACGCAGGGGAACACTGAAGCTTTCTTT
D: .; J: TRBJ1-5; size: .; V: TRBV7-8; CDR3: CASSSSGFSESNQPQHF; DNA: TGTGCCAGCAGCTCATCCGGTTTTTCGGAAAGCAATCAGCCCCAGCATTTT
D: .; J: TRBJ2-1; size: .; V: TRBV28; CDR3: CASSTLGRALNEQFF; DNA: TGTGCCAGCAGTACCTTGGGGCGGGCTCTGAATGAGCAGTTCTTC
D: .; J: TRBJ2-3; size: .; V: TRBV9; CDR3: CASSPSRGLADTQYF; DNA: TGTGCCAGCAGCCCCTCCCGGGGTCTGGCAGATACGCAGTATTTT
D: .; J: TRBJ2-7; size: .; V: TRBV4-3; CDR3: CASSQEWGNEQYF; DNA: TGCGCCAGCAGCCAAGAGTGGGGGAACGAGCAGTACTTC
D: .; J: TRBJ2-2; size: .; V: TRBV5-1; CDR3: CASSLAGTPNTGELFF; DNA: TGCGCCAGCAGCTTGGCCGGGACACCTAACACCGGGGAGCTGTTTTTT
D: .; J: TRBJ1-5; size: .; V: TRBV10-3; CDR3: CAISESTGVDQPQHF; DNA: TGTGCCATCAGTGAGTCGACGGGGGTCGATCAGCCCCAGCATTTT
D: .; J: TRBJ2-7; size: .; V: TRBV5-8; CDR3: CASSSAGEQYF; DNA: TGTGCCAGCAGCTCGGCAGGGGAGCAGTACTTC
D: .; J: TRBJ2-1; size: .; V: TRBV9; CDR3: CASSVVGSGTHNEQFF; DNA: TGTGCCAGCAGCGTAGTGGGGAGCGGCACCCACAATGAGCAGTTCTTC
D: .; J: TRBJ2-3; size: .; V: TRBV5-1; CDR3: CASSLELAGTDTQYF; DNA: TGCGCCAGCAGCTTGGAACTAGCAGGCACAGATACGCAGTATTTT
D: TRBD2; J: TRBJ2-7; size: .; V: TRBV29-1; CDR3: CSVELGLEHEQYF; DNA: TGCAGCGTTGAATTGGGACTAGAACACGAGCAGTACTTC
D: .; J: TRBJ2-1; size: .; V: TRBV7-9; CDR3: CASSLEGVYNEQFF; DNA: TGTGCCAGCAGCTTAGAGGGAGTCTACAATGAGCAGTTCTTC
D: TRBD1; J: TRBJ1-2; size: .; V: TRBV7-2; CDR3: CASSPAGTGAYGYTF; DNA: TGTGCCAGCAGCCCCGCTGGGACAGGCGCGTATGGCTACACCTTC
D: .; J: TRBJ1-5; size: .; V: TRBV6-5; CDR3: CASSYNRGPDQPQHF; DNA: TGTGCCAGCAGTTACAACCGGGGGCCGGATCAGCCCCAGCATTTT
D: TRBD2; J: TRBJ2-4; size: .; V: TRBV10-3; CDR3: CAIGMGLADKNIQYF; DNA: TGTGCCATCGGGATGGGACTAGCGGACAAAAACATTCAGTACTTC
D: .; J: TRBJ1-2; size: few; V: TRBV6-1; CDR3: CASSDLGRGGYTF; DNA: TGTGCCAGCAGTGATTTGGGTCGCGGTGGCTACACCTTC
D: .; J: TRBJ2-7; size: .; V: TRBV5-8; CDR3: CASSLEAGAPYEQYF; DNA: TGTGCCAGCAGCTTGGAGGCAGGGGCGCCCTACGAGCAGTACTTC
D: TRBD2; J: TRBJ2-5; size: .; V: TRBV4-3; CDR3: CASSQVGGSPRETQYF; DNA: TGCGCCAGCAGCCAAGTGGGCGGGAGTCCCCGAGAGACCCAGTACTTC
D: .; J: TRBJ1-3; size: .; V: TRBV5-5; CDR3: CASSHGQQGPGNTIYF; DNA: TGTGCCAGCAGCCATGGCCAGCAGGGTCCTGGAAACACCATATATTTT
D: TRBD2; J: TRBJ2-7; size: .; V: TRBV15; CDR3: CATSRDRLAGGNRNF; DNA: TGTGCCACCAGCAGAGATAGACTAGCGGGAGGCAATAGGAACTTC